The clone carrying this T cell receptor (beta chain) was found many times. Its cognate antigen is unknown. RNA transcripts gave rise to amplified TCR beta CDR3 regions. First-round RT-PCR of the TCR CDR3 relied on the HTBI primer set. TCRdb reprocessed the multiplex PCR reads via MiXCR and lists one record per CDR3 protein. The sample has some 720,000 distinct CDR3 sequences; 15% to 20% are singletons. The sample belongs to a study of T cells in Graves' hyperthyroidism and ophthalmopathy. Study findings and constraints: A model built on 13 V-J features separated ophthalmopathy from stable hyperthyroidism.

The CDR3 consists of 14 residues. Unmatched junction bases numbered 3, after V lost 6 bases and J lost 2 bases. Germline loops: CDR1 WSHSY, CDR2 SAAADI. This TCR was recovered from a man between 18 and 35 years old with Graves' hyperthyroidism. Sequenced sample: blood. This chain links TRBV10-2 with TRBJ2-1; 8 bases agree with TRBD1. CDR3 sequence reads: CASRPGGPYNEQFF. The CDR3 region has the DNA TGCGCCAGCAGACCAGGGGGCCCCTACAATGAGCAGTTCTTC.